These 25 T cell receptor beta chains were all obtained from the same sample, sequenced in a study of T-cell memory formation after mild COVID-19. Each CDR3 protein gets one entry after TCRdb re-called the 5' RACE reads with MiXCR. Among approximately 490,000 distinct CDR3 sequences listed, roughly 21% were seen once. Sequencing used PBMCs or a T cell subset sorted from them (not recorded which). The receptors were sampled from an adult woman who had mild COVID-19 (a few samples of this study predate the infection). Cell type and time point are not known.

This clonotype was seen a handful of times. The V and J genes are TRBV7-9 and TRBJ2-4, with D perhaps TRBD1 (6 bases). The CDR3 is 15 amino acids. Trimming took off 3 bases at V and 7 bases at J, with 16 bases between the two ends. Germline V lookup: CDR1 SEHNR, CDR2 FQNEAQ (reference sequence). The CDR3 here is CASSLVEAGANIQYF. The CDR3, as DNA: TGTGCCAGCAGCTTGGTTGAGGCAGGGGCGAACATTCAGTACTTC.

This clonotype showed up just a few times. The rearrangement uses TRBV7-9 and TRBJ1-5; D not certain. Trimming pared 0 bases from V and 0 bases from J, leaving 9 bases between. CDR1 SEHNR and CDR2 FQNEAQ come from the germline V gene (reference sequence). This CDR3 has 16 amino acids. The CDR3 sequence: CASSLAAAGSNQPQHF. In DNA form, the CDR3 reads TGTGCCAGCAGCTTAGCTGCGGCCGGTAGCAATCAGCCCCAGCATTTT.

This clonotype came up a few times. The gene calls are TRBV5-1 and TRBJ1-1; 10 bases map to TRBD1. From germline, CDR1 is SGHRS and CDR2 YFSETQ. The CDR3 contains 18 residues. Losses at the gene ends were 4 bases for V and 4 bases for J; bases not matched to a gene: 16. The CDR3 is CASSLAWTRQGAVTEAFF. The DNA of the CDR3 is TGCGCCAGCAGCCTAGCTTGGACCCGACAGGGGGCGGTCACTGAAGCTTTCTTT. Complete variable domain (other parts from reference TRBV5-1 and TRBJ1-1): KAGVTQTPRYLIKTRGQQVTLSCSPISGHRSVSWYQQTPGQGLQFLFEYFSETQRNKGNFPGRFSGRQFSNSRSEMNVSTLELGDSALYLCASSLAWTRQGAVTEAFFGQGTRLTVV.

This clonotype came up a few times. The chain links TRBV7-9 to TRBJ1-4, with D possibly being TRBD1 (6 bases). The V and J ends lost 7 bases and 8 bases respectively, with 14 bases between them. CDR1 is SEHNR and CDR2 is FQNEAQ in the germline V gene (reference sequence). This CDR3 has 13 amino acids. CDR3 loop: CASTARGWEKLFF. DNA of the CDR3: TGTGCCAGCACCGCCAGGGGATGGGAAAAACTGTTTTTT.

A few counts support this clonotype. The genes are TRBV12-3 or TRBV12-4 and TRBJ1-2; 7 nucleotides align to TRBD1. J lost 0 bases, V lost 9 bases, and 4 bases had no gene match. The CDR3 sequence is 13 residues long. The CDR3 DNA is TGTGCCAGTCGACAGGGCACTAACTATGGCTACACCTTC. Its translation: CASRQGTNYGYTF.

This clonotype turned up a few times. The chain couples TRBV28 to TRBJ2-1; 7 positions agree with TRBD2. The CDR3 is made up of 15 amino acids. Trimming at V came to 7 bases and at J to 5 bases, leaving 11 bases not matched to a gene. Per the germline V gene, CDR1 is MDHEN and CDR2 is SYDVKM. The chain's CDR3 is CASTLVLGLNNEQFF. The DNA for the CDR3 is TGTGCCAGCACCTTAGTATTGGGACTAAACAATGAGCAGTTCTTC.

The genes are TRBV14 and TRBJ2-1; TRBD1 agrees at 11 bases. This CDR3 has 17 residues. The V gene end was trimmed by 4 bases and the J gene end by 1 base; junction bases not matched to a gene: 6. The germline V gene has CDR1 SGHDN and CDR2 FVKESK. DNA for the CDR3: TGTGCCAGCAGCCGCTGGACAGGGGGCGCATCCTACAATGAGCAGTTCTTC. This gives the protein CASSRWTGGASYNEQFF.

The CDR3 DNA follows: TGTGCCAGCAGTCAAAAGGTCCGCACCGGGGAGCTGTTTTTT. As protein: CASSQKVRTGELFF. J is TRBJ2-2 and V is TRBV27; D uncertain. V lost 5 bases, J lost 4 bases, and 11 bases lay in between. The CDR3 has 14 residues. CDR1 is MNHEY and CDR2 is SMNVEV in the germline V gene (reference sequence).

The chain recombines TRBV7-6 with TRBJ2-3; 7 nucleotides align to TRBD2. Trimming cost V 4 bases and J 0 bases; bases outside gene matches: 7. In germline, CDR1 is SGHVS, CDR2 FNYEAQ. The CDR3 extends over 16 amino acids. CDR3 region: CASSSLADTSTDTQYF. Written as DNA, the CDR3 is TGTGCCAGCAGCTCCCTAGCGGATACTAGCACAGATACGCAGTATTTT.

This clonotype was counted a few times. The chain uses TRBV5-5 and TRBJ2-7; no clear D gene. The V and J ends lost 1 base and 0 bases respectively, with 5 bases between them. The CDR3 has 13 residues. Germline V CDR1 and CDR2: SGHKS, YYEKEE (reference sequence). The CDR3 nucleotides are TGTGCCAGCAGCTTGTGGAACTCCTACGAGCAGTACTTC. This gives the protein CASSLWNSYEQYF.

The J gene is TRBJ2-7, the V gene TRBV27; D ambiguous. The CDR3 has 14 amino acids. Germline values: CDR1 MNHEY, CDR2 SMNVEV (reference sequence). Trimming pared 2 bases from V and 3 bases from J, leaving 11 bases between. The CDR3, as DNA: TGTGCCAGCAGTTTAGGCTCTGGCCGCTACGAGCAGTACTTC. Translated, it gives CASSLGSGRYEQYF.

This clonotype turned up a few times. The rearrangement joins TRBV7-2 to TRBJ1-6, with D maybe TRBD1 (6 bases). The CDR3 extends over 21 amino acids. Trimming shortened V by 6 bases and J by 7 bases, and 34 bases separated the two germline ends. Germline V gene lookup returns CDR1 SGHTA and CDR2 FQGNSA. The CDR3 region has the DNA TGTGCCAGCAGGCTTAATACCTACGGCAGGGGAAGTCCTCCCCCAAATTCACCCCTCCACTTT. This sequence encodes CASRLNTYGRGSPPPNSPLHF.

The chain links TRBV18 to TRBJ1-6; D gene unclear. The CDR3 sequence is 17 residues long. V was shortened by 2 bases and J by 3 bases, with 14 bases between the two germline ends. From germline, CDR1 is KGHSH and CDR2 LQKENI. CDR3 residues: CASSPGSSQIYNSPLHF. Written as DNA, the CDR3 is TGTGCCAGCTCACCAGGGTCTTCGCAGATCTATAATTCACCCCTCCACTTT.

This clonotype was picked up a small number of times. One end of the junction is discordant with germline, which a read error may explain. This chain joins TRBV20-1 and TRBJ1-5, with D perhaps matching TRBD1 (6 bases). Per germline, CDR1 DFQATT and CDR2 SNEGSKA (reference sequence). The length of the CDR3 is 16 residues. CDR3 protein: CSARDGQGLSNQPQHF. DNA of the CDR3: TGCAGTGCTCGAGACGGGCAGGGGCTTAGCAATCAGCCCCAGCATTTT.

CDR3 sequence: CASSKQGAKSTDTQYF. CDR3 nucleotide sequence: TGTGCCAGCAGCAAACAGGGGGCTAAGAGCACAGATACGCAGTATTTT. This sequence joins TRBV21-1 and TRBJ2-3; TRBD1 was called by the table and not checked on the DNA. TRBV21-1 is classified as a pseudogene. The CDR3 covers 16 residues.

This clonotype was seen only a few times. The chain combines TRBV4-2 with TRBJ1-6; perhaps TRBD1 as D (5 bases). Trimming took off 0 bases at V and 7 bases at J, with 25 bases between the two ends. The CDR3 loop spans 20 amino acids. Germline CDR1 LGHNA, CDR2 YNFKEQ. The chain's CDR3 is CASSQDLPPLTGRGNSPLHF. The CDR3 DNA sequence: TGTGCCAGCAGCCAAGATCTCCCCCCACTAACGGGCCGGGGGAATTCACCCCTCCACTTT.

The J gene is TRBJ1-2, the V gene TRBV5-1, with 11 positions matching TRBD1. Germline V CDR1 and CDR2: SGHRS, YFSETQ. This CDR3 has 21 residues. The trim removed 0 bases at V and 1 base at J, leaving 17 bases unmatched. The DNA for the CDR3 is TGCGCCAGCAGCTTGGAAGGGGACAGGGGGAGATCCGCAACTATTAACTATGGCTACACCTTC. Residues: CASSLEGDRGRSATINYGYTF.

V usage is TRBV6-2 or TRBV6-3 and J usage is TRBJ2-1; D not certain. The ends were cut back, 0 bases at V and 8 bases at J, with 8 bases in the middle. Germline V gene lookup returns CDR1 MNHEY and CDR2 SVGEGT. The CDR3 runs 13 residues. The CDR3 loop reads CASSYSGGHEQFF. The CDR3 DNA reads TGTGCCAGCAGTTACTCGGGCGGACATGAGCAGTTCTTC.

There are a few counts of this clonotype. J is TRBJ1-1 and V is TRBV5-8; D unclear. The CDR3 runs 16 residues. CDR1 is SGHTS and CDR2 is YDEGEE in the germline V gene. V dropped 2 bases and J dropped 7 bases, with 21 bases sitting between them. CDR3 residues: CASSFGLSLRTDEAFF. The CDR3 DNA reads as TGTGCCAGCAGCTTTGGATTAAGTCTTAGGACTGATGAAGCTTTCTTT.

This clonotype showed up just a few times. The chain has TRBV20-1 and TRBJ2-3, with TRBD1 identical over 7 bases. The germline gives CDR1 DFQATT, CDR2 SNEGSKA (reference sequence). This CDR3 is built from 15 residues. V was clipped by 3 bases and J by 0 bases; unmatched bases: 6. The CDR3 is CSARGRQGSTDTQYF. CDR3 bases: TGCAGTGCTAGGGGACGACAGGGTAGCACAGATACGCAGTATTTT.

The rearrangement links TRBV24-1 to TRBJ1-2; 8 nucleotides align to TRBD1. The length of the CDR3 is 13 residues. Germline CDR1 reads KGHDR; CDR2 reads SFDVKD. V lost 4 bases to trimming and J lost 5 bases; unmatched junction nucleotides: 2. The CDR3 nucleotides read TGTGCCACCAGTGAACGGACAGGGTATGGCTACACCTTC. Its translation is CATSERTGYGYTF.

This chain uses TRBV7-9 with TRBJ2-3; 8 nucleotides match TRBD1. This CDR3 has 14 residues. Trimming at V came to 1 base and at J to 7 bases, leaving 4 bases not matched to a gene. Per germline, CDR1 SEHNR and CDR2 FQNEAQ (reference sequence). The CDR3 loop reads CASSLVQGANTQYF. The CDR3 nucleotides read TGTGCCAGCAGCTTAGTGCAGGGGGCGAATACGCAGTATTTT.

The CDR3 region is CASSPPLLVKETQYF. The DNA for the CDR3 is TGTGCCAGCAGCCCCCCATTACTAGTCAAAGAGACCCAGTACTTC. This chain connects TRBV3-1 to TRBJ2-5, with D maybe TRBD2 (5 bases). The CDR3 sequence is 15 residues long. Germline loops: CDR1 LGHDT, CDR2 YNNKEL (reference sequence). V was trimmed by 4 bases and J by 3 bases, leaving 15 bases between them.

V is TRBV20-1 and J is TRBJ1-2; D is possibly TRBD1 (6 bases). The germline CDR1 and CDR2 sequences are DFQATT and SNEGSKA (reference sequence). Trimming left V 5 bases short and J 6 bases short, with 10 bases between. The CDR3 runs to 11 residues. The CDR3 here is CSAPGVDGYTF. The CDR3, as DNA: TGCAGTGCTCCAGGGGTTGATGGCTACACCTTC.

The gene calls are TRBV7-2 and TRBJ1-4; 8 nucleotides align to TRBD1. J lost 3 bases, V lost 3 bases, and 3 bases had no gene match. CDR1 SGHTA and CDR2 FQGNSA come from the germline V gene. The CDR3 has 15 amino acids. CDR3 coding DNA: TGTGCCAGCAGCTTTCAGGGGGCTCCTAATGAAAAACTGTTTTTT. Protein sequence: CASSFQGAPNEKLFF. Together with reference TRBV7-2 and TRBJ1-4, the CDR3 gives the full variable domain: GAGVSQSPSNKVTEKGKDVELRCDPISGHTALYWYRQSLGQGLEFLIYFQGNSAPDKSGLPSDRFSAERTGGSVSTLTIQRTQQEDSAVYLCASSFQGAPNEKLFFGSGTQLSVL.